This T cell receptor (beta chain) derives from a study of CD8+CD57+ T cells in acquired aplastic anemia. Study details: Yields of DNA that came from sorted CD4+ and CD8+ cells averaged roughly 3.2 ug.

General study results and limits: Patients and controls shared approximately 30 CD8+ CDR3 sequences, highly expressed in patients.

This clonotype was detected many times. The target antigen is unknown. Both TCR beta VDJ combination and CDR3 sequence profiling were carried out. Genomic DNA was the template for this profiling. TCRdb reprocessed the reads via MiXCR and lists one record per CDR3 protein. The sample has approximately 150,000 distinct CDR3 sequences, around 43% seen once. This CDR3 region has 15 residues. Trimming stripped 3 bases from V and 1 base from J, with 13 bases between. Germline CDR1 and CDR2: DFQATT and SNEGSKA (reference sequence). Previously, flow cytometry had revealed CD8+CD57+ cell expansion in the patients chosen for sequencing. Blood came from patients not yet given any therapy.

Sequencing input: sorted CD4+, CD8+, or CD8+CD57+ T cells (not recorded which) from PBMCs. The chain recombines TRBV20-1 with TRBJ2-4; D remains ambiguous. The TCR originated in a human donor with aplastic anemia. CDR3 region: CSASVRTGAKNIQYF. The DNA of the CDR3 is TGCAGTGCTAGTGTTCGGACGGGTGCCAAAAACATTCAGTACTTC.